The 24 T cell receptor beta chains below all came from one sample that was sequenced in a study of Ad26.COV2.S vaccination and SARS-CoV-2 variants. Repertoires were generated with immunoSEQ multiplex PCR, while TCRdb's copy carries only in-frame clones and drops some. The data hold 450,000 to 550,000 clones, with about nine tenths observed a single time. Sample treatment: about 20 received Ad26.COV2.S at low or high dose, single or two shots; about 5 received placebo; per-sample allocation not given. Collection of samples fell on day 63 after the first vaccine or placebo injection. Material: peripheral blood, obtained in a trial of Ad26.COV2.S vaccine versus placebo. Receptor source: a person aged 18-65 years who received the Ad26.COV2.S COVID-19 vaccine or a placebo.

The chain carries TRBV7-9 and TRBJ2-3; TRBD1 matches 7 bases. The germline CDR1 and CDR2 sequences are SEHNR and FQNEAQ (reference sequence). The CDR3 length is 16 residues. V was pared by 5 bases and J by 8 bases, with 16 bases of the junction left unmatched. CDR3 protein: CASSPRRTGTVGTQYF. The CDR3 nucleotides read TGTGCCAGCAGCCCTAGGAGGACAGGTACAGTTGGTACGCAGTATTTT.

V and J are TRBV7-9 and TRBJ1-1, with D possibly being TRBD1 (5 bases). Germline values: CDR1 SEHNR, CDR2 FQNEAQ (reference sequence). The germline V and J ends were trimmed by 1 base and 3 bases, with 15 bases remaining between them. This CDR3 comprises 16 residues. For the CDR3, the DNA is TGTGCCAGCAGCTTAGGCGGGCAGGGATCGGACACTGAAGCTTTCTTT. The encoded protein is CASSLGGQGSDTEAFF.

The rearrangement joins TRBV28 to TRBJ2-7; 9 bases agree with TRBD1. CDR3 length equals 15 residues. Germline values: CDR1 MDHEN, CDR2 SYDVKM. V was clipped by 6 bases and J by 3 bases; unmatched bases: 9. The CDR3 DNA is TGTGCCAGCAGCGCCACAGGGGGCTCATACTACGAGCAGTACTTC. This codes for CASSATGGSYYEQYF. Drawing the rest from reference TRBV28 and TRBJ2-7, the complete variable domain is DVKVTQSSRYLVKRTGEKVFLECVQDMDHENMFWYRQDPGLGLRLIYFSYDVKMKEKGDIPEGYSVSREKKERFSLILESASTNQTSMYLCASSATGGSYYEQYFGPGTRLTVT.

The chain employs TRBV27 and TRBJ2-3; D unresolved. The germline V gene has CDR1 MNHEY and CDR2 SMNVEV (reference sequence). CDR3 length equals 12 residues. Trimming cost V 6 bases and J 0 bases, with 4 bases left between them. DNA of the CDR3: TGTGCCAGCAGGCTCAGCACAGATACGCAGTATTTT. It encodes CASRLSTDTQYF.

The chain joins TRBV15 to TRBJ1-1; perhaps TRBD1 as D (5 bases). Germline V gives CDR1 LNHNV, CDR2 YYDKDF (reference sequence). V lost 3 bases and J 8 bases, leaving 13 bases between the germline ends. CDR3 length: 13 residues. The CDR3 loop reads CATSRTVGLEAFF. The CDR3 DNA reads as TGTGCCACCAGCAGGACAGTGGGGCTCGAAGCTTTCTTT.

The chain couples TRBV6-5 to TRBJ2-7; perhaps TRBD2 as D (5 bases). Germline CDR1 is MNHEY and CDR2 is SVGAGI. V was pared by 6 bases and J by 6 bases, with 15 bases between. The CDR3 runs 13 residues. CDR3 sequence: CASRPGERGEQYF. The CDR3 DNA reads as TGTGCCAGCAGACCCGGTGAACGGGGCGAGCAGTACTTC.

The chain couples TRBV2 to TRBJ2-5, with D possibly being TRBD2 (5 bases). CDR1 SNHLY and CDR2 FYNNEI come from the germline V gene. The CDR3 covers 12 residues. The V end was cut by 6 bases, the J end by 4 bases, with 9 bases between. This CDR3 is CASRRGLETQYF. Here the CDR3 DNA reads TGTGCCAGCAGAAGAGGGCTAGAGACCCAGTACTTC.

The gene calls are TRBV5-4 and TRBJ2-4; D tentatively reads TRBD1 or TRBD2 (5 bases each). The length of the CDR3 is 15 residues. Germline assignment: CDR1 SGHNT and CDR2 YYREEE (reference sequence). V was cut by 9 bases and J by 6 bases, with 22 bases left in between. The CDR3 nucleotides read TGTGCCACAAACTCTCAACGGGACCCCCCAAACATTCAGTACTTC. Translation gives CATNSQRDPPNIQYF.

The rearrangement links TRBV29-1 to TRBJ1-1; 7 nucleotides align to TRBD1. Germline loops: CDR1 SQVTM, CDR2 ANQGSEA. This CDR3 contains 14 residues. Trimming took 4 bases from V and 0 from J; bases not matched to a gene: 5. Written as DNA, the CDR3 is TGCAGCGTTGGGTTTGGACAGGTGAACACTGAAGCTTTCTTT. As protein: CSVGFGQVNTEAFF.

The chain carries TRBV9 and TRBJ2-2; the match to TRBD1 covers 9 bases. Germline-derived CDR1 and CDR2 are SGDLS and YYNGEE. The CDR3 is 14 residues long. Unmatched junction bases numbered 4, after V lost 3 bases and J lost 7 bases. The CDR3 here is CASSDTGGIGELFF. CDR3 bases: TGTGCCAGCAGCGACACAGGGGGCATCGGGGAGCTGTTTTTT.

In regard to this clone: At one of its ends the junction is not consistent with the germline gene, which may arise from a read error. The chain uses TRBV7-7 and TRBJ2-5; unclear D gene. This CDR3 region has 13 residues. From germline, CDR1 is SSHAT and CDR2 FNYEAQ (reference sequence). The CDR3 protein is CASSSRTQETQYF. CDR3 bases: TGTGCTAGCAGCTCACGAACACAAGAGACCCAGTACTTC.

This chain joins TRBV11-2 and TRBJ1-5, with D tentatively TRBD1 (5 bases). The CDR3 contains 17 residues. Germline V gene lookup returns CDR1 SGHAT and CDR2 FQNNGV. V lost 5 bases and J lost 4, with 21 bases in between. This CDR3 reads CASSPGPGRTKNQPQHF. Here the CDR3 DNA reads TGTGCCAGCAGCCCGGGACCGGGACGCACCAAGAATCAGCCCCAGCATTTT.

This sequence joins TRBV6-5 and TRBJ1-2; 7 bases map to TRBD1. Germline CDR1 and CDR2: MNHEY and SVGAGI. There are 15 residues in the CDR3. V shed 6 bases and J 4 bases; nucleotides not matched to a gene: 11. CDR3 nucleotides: TGTGCCAGCAGACTCCCAGGGGGAAGTAGCTATGGCTACACCTTC. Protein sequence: CASRLPGGSSYGYTF.

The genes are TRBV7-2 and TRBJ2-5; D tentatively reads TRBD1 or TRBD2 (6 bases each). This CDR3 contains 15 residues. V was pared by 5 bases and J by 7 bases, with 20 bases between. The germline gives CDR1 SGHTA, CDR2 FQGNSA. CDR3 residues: CASSIYGTRGATQYF. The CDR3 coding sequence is TGTGCCAGCAGCATATACGGGACAAGGGGGGCGACCCAGTACTTC.

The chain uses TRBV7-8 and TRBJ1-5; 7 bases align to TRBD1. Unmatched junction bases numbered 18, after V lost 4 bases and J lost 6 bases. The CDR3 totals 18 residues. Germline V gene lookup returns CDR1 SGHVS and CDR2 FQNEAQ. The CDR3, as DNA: TGTGCCAGCAGCTCCATAGGGGATCCGGGACAGACAGGTCAGCCCCAGCATTTT. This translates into CASSSIGDPGQTGQPQHF.

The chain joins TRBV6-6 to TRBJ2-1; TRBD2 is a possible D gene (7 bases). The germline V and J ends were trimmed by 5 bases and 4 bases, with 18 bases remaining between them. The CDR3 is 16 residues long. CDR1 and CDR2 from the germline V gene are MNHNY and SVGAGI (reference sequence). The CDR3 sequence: CASSTFAGASYNEQFF. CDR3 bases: TGTGCCAGCAGTACCTTTGCGGGGGCCTCATACAATGAGCAGTTCTTC.

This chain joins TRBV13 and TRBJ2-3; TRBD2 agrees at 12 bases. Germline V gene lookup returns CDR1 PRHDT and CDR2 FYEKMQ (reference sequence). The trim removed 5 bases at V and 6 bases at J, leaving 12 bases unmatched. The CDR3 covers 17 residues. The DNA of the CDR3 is TGTGCCAGCAGCCCGAGGACTAGCGGGGTGGGGAGGGATACGCAGTATTTT. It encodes CASSPRTSGVGRDTQYF.

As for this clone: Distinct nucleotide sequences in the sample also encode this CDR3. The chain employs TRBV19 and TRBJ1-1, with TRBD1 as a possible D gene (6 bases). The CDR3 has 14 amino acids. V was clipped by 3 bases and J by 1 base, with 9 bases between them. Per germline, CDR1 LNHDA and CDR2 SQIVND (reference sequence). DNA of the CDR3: TGTGCCAGTAGTATCAGGGGTGGGAACACTGAAGCTTTCTTT. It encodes CASSIRGGNTEAFF.

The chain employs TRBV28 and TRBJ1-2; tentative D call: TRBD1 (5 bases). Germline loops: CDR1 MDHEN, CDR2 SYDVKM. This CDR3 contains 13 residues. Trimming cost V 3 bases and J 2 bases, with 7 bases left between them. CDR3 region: CASSLAGNYGYTF. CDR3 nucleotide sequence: TGTGCCAGCAGTTTGGCAGGGAACTATGGCTACACCTTC.

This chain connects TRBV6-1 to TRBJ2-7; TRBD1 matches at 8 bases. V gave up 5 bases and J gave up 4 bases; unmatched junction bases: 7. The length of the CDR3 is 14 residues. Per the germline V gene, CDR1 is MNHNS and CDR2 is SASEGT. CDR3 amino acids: CASSSWDRRYEQYF. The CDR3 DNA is TGTGCCAGCAGTTCGTGGGACAGGAGGTACGAGCAGTACTTC.

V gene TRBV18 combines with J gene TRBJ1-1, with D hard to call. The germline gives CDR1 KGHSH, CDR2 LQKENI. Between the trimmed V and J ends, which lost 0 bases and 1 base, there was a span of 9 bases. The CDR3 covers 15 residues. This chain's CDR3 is CASSPPEGGNTEAFF. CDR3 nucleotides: TGTGCCAGCTCACCACCCGAAGGAGGGAACACTGAAGCTTTCTTT.

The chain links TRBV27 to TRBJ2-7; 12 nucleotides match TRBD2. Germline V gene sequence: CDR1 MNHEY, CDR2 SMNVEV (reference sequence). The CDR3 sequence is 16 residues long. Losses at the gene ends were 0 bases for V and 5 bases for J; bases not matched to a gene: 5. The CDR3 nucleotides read TGTGCCAGCAGTTTATCGACTAGCGGGAGACTCCACGAGCAGTACTTC. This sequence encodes CASSLSTSGRLHEQYF.

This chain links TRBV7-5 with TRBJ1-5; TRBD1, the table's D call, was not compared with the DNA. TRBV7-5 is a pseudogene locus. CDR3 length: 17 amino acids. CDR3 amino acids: CARSSGTGGLQNQPQHF. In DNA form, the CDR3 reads TGTGCCAGAAGCTCCGGGACAGGGGGCCTTCAAAATCAGCCCCAGCATTTT.

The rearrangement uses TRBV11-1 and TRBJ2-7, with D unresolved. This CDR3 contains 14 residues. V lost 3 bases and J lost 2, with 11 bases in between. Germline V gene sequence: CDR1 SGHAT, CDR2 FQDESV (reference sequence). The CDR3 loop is CASSLEPTPYEQYF. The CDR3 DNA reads TGTGCCAGCAGCTTGGAACCTACGCCCTACGAGCAGTACTTC.